This entry concerns a single T cell receptor (beta chain). Its antigen remains unknown. This record comes from a study of T cells in Graves' hyperthyroidism and ophthalmopathy. Study-level information: It was at initial diagnosis, before any treatment, that peripheral blood was collected.

General study results and limits: Blood held most thyroid clonotypes expanded above 0.001 frequency. Progression to ophthalmopathy was predicted a median of roughly 6.8 months early.

A patient was excluded if there was uncontrolled infection, other autoimmune disease, pregnancy or lactation. What was amplified from RNA transcripts were TCR beta CDR3 regions. RT-PCR in the first round (using the HTBI primer set) targeted the TCR CDR3. TCRdb reprocessed the multiplex PCR reads via MiXCR and lists one record per CDR3 protein. The sample consists of about 640,000 distinct CDR3 sequences, less than 25% of them appearing once. Germline CDR1 and CDR2: SGHDN and FVKESK. The CDR3 covers 14 residues. V shed 3 bases and J shed 4 bases, with 9 bases lying between them. The receptor comes from a man aged 25-45 years with Graves' ophthalmopathy. The sequenced sample was blood. V gene TRBV14 combines with J gene TRBJ2-2; no reliable D call. In DNA, the CDR3 is TGTGCCAGCAGCCATGCCTTTGGCACCGGGGAGCTGTTTTTT. Its translation is CASSHAFGTGELFF.